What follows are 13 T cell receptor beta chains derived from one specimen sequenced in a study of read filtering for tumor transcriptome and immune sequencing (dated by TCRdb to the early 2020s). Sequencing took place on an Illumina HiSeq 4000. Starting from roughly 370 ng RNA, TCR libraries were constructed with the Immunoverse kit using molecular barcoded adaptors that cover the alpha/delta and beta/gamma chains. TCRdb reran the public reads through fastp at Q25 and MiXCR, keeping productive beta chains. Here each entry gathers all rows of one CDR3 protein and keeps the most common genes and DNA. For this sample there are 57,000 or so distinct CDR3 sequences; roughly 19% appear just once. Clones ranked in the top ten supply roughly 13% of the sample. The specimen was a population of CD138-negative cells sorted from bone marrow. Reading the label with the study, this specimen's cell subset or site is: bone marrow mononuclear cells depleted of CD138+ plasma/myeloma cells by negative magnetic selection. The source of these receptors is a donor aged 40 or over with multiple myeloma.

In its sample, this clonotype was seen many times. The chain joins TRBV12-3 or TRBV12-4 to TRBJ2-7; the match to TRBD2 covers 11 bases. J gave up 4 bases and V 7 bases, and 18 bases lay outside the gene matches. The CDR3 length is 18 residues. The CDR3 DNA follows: TGTGCCAGCACCAACGGTGCCCTTACTAGCGGGAGTTTATACGAGCAGTACTTC. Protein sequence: CASTNGALTSGSLYEQYF.

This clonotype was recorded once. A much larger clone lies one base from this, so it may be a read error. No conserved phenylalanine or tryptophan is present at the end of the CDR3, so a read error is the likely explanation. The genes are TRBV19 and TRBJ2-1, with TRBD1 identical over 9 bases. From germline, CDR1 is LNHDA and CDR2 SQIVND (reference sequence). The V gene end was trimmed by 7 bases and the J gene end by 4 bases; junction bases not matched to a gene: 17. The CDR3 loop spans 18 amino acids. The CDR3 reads CASTPRGDRVSRYNEQFL. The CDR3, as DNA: TGTGCCAGTACTCCCAGAGGGGACAGGGTCAGCAGATACAATGAGCAGTTCCTC.

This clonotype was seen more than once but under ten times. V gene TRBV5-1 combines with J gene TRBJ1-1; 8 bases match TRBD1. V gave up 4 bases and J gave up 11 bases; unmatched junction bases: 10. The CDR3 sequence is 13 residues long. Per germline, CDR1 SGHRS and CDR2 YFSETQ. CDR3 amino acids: CASSRGQDYGAFF. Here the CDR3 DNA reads TGCGCCAGCAGCCGGGGACAGGACTACGGGGCTTTCTTT.

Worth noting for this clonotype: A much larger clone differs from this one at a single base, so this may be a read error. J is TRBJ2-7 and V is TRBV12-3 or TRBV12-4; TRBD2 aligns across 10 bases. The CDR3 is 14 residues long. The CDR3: CASSKSGGEHEQCF. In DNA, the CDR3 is TGTGCCAGCAGTAAAAGCGGGGGGGAGCACGAGCAGTGCTTC.

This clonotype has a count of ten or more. For the CDR3, the DNA is TGTGCCAGCAGCGAGACAGGAAGCACAGATACGCAGTATTTT. Its translation: CASSETGSTDTQYF. V is TRBV9 and J is TRBJ2-3; D is possibly TRBD1 (6 bases). Germline CDR1 is SGDLS and CDR2 is YYNGEE. The CDR3 covers 14 residues. Trimming removed 3 bases at V and 0 bases at J, with 8 bases between.

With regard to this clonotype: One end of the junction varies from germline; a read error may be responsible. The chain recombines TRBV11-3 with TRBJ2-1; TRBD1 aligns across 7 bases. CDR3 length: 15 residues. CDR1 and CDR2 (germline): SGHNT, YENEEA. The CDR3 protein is CASSLRTGSHNEQFF. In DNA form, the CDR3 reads TGTGCCAGCAGCTTACGGACAGGCTCCCACAATGAGCAGTTCTTC.

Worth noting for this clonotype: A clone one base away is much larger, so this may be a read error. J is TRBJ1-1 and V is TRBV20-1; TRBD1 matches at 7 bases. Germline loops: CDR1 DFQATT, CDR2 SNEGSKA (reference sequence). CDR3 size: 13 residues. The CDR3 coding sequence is TGCAGTGCTGCCCCGGACAGGTACACTAAAGCTTTCTTT. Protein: CSAAPDRYTKAFF.

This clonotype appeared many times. DNA for the CDR3: TGTGCCAGCAGTTTCTCCGGGACAGGAAATGAAAAACTGTTTTTT. Protein sequence: CASSFSGTGNEKLFF. V usage is TRBV28 and J usage is TRBJ1-4, with 8 bases that match TRBD1. The CDR3 loop spans 15 amino acids. Germline V gene data show CDR1 as MDHEN and CDR2 as SYDVKM. V gave up 3 bases and J gave up 5 bases; unmatched junction bases: 5.

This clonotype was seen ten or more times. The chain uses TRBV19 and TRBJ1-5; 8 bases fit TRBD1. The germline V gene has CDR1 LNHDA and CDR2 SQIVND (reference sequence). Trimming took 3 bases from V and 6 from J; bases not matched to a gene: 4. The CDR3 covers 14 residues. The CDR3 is CASSIPGGGQPQHF. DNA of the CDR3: TGTGCCAGTAGTATCCCAGGGGGCGGTCAGCCCCAGCATTTT.

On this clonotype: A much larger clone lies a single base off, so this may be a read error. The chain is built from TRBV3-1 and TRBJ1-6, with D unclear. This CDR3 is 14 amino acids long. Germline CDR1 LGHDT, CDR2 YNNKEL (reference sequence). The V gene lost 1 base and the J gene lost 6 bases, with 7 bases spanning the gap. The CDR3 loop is CASSQARGNSPLHF. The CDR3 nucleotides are TGTGCCAGCAGCCAAGCACGGGGTAATTCACCCCTCCACTTT. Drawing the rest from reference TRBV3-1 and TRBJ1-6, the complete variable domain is DTAVSQTPKYLVTQMGNDKSIKCEQNLGHDTMYWYKQDSKKFLKIMFSYNNKELIINETVPNRFSPKSPDKAHLNLHINSLELGDSAVYFCASSQARGNSPLHFGNGTRLTVT.

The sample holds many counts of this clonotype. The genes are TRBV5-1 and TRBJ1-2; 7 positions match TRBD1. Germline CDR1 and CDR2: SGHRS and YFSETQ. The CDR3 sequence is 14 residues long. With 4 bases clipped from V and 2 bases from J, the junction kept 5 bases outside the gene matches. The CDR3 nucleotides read TGCGCCAGCAGCGCTACGACAGGGAACTATGGCTACACCTTC. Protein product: CASSATTGNYGYTF.

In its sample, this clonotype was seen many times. CDR3: CSARTPNEGTGELFF. DNA of the CDR3: TGCAGTGCTAGAACTCCAAATGAGGGCACCGGGGAGCTGTTTTTT. The chain is built from TRBV20-1 and TRBJ2-2; possible D gene TRBD2, 5 bases. The germline V gene has CDR1 DFQATT and CDR2 SNEGSKA (reference sequence). The V gene lost 2 bases and the J gene lost 4 bases, with 14 bases spanning the gap. The CDR3 spans 15 residues.

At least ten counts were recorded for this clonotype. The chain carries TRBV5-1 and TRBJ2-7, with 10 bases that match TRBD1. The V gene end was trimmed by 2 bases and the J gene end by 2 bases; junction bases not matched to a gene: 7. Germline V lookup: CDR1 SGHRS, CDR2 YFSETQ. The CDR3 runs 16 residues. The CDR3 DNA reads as TGCGCCAGCAGCTTTACCGGACAGGGGGTGCCCTACGAGCAGTACTTC. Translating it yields CASSFTGQGVPYEQYF.